One and the same sample provided the 21 T cell receptor beta chains below, sequenced in a study of regulatory T cells in long-lasting Graves disease. Regarding time point: newly diagnosed GD, antithyroid drugs for less than 3 months. Scientists built the TCR library using RNA that was extracted from PBMCs. Building the TCR beta libraries relied on iRepertoire HTBI primers, and CDR3 regions underwent Arm-PCR. Each CDR3 protein gets one entry after TCRdb re-called the multiplex PCR reads with MiXCR. The repertoire consists of a few hundred thousand distinct CDR3 sequences, with about 11% occurring once and the leading ten covering around 18%. These data are also associated with another study on T cells in Graves' hyperthyroidism and ophthalmopathy.

Sequencing used peripheral blood mononuclear cells (PBMCs), obtained at new diagnosis, from a patient treated with antithyroid drugs. The receptors shown here come from a woman aged 18-29 years with Graves disease.

The V gene is TRBV19, the J gene TRBJ2-7; TRBD2 matches 7 bases. CDR3 length equals 15 residues. Germline CDR1 is LNHDA and CDR2 is SQIVND (reference sequence). The CDR3 coding sequence is TGTGCGGCCGGCGGGAGCCTCGCGGCCCGTTACGAGCAGTACTTC. Its protein is CAAGGSLAARYEQYF.

This clonotype was found many times. The rearrangement joins TRBV7-2 to TRBJ2-3; D is unresolved. Per the germline V gene, CDR1 is SGHTA and CDR2 is FQGNSA. V lost 6 bases and J 4 bases, leaving 8 bases between the germline ends. The CDR3 has 12 amino acids. In DNA, the CDR3 is TGTGCCAGCAGGGGGATCGCAGATACGCAGTATTTT. Amino acids: CASRGIADTQYF.

At least ten counts were recorded for this clonotype. This chain links TRBV20-1 with TRBJ2-5; perhaps TRBD1 as D (5 bases). V gave up 6 bases and J gave up 5 bases, with 19 bases separating them. This CDR3 is 14 amino acids long. CDR1 DFQATT and CDR2 SNEGSKA come from the germline V gene (reference sequence). CDR3 nucleotide sequence: TGCAGTGCGCCTACCAAGGCAGGGCCGGAGACCCAGTACTTC. It translates to CSAPTKAGPETQYF.

This clonotype was picked up many times. The chain couples TRBV12-3 or TRBV12-4 to TRBJ2-3, with D perhaps given as TRBD1 or TRBD2 (5 bases each). This CDR3 spans 14 amino acids. Trimming removed 10 bases at V and 1 base at J, with 15 bases between. CDR3 protein: CAIRFGDGTDTQYF. The DNA for the CDR3 is TGTGCCATCCGGTTTGGGGACGGCACAGATACGCAGTATTTT.

The chain is built from TRBV7-2 and TRBJ2-2; the D gene is possibly TRBD1 (6 bases). The germline V gene encodes CDR1 SGHTA and CDR2 FQGNSA. The CDR3 covers 14 residues. Between the trimmed V and J ends, which lost 5 bases and 8 bases, there was a span of 15 bases. CDR3 amino acids: CASSRTVQQGELFF. Here the CDR3 DNA reads TGTGCCAGCAGCCGGACAGTTCAACAGGGGGAGCTGTTTTTT.

This clonotype was recorded many times. DNA of the CDR3: TGTGCCAGCAGCCAAGCAATAGTATTTGACTCCTCCCAAGAGACCCAGTACTTC. This translates into CASSQAIVFDSSQETQYF. The chain couples TRBV7-6 to TRBJ2-5; D call uncertain. The CDR3 length is 18 residues. Germline values: CDR1 SGHVS, CDR2 FNYEAQ. V was pared by 5 bases and J by 1 base, with 23 bases between.

A word on this clonotype: Given a much more abundant clone one base away, this may be a read error. V and J are TRBV7-6 and TRBJ2-3; perhaps TRBD1 as D (5 bases). The J call may be wrong; the DNA end is better matched by TRBJ1-5. Germline V gives CDR1 SGHVS, CDR2 FNYEAQ. The CDR3 sequence is 15 residues long. The CDR3 sequence: CASSLVGTAPDTQHF. CDR3 sequence (DNA): TGTGCCAGCAGCTTAGTAGGGACCGCCCCAGATACGCAGCATTTT.

In its sample, this clonotype was seen once. Given a much more abundant clone one base away, this may be a read error. The chain links TRBV11-2 to TRBJ2-1; D not resolved. The CDR3 extends over 13 amino acids. The germline V gene has CDR1 SGHAT and CDR2 FQNNGV. CDR3 nucleotide sequence: TGTGCCAGCAGCTTATATAGCTCGGAGACCCGGTACTTC. Its protein is CASSLYSSETRYF.

The chain employs TRBV5-1 and TRBJ2-1, with TRBD1 identical over 9 bases. Germline lookup yields CDR1 SGHRS and CDR2 YFSETQ. The V and J ends lost 5 bases and 7 bases, in that order; junction bases with no gene match: 10. CDR3 length equals 15 residues. Here the CDR3 DNA reads TGCGCCAGCAGTTTCAGGGGGACAGGGAGGAATGAGCAGTTCTTC. This sequence encodes CASSFRGTGRNEQFF.

Ten or more counts support this clonotype. Germline is not matched at one junction end, which may reflect a read error. The rearrangement joins TRBV7-2 to TRBJ2-3; 9 nucleotides agree with TRBD1. Germline lookup yields CDR1 SGHTA and CDR2 FQGNSA. The CDR3 totals 15 residues. The CDR3 sequence: CASSLDRGGTDTQYF. In DNA form, the CDR3 reads TGTGCCAGCAGTTTAGACAGGGGGGGGACAGATACGCAGTATTTT.

This clonotype was observed once. One end of the junction does not line up with germline, which may come from a read error. The V and J genes are TRBV29-1 and TRBJ2-5, with 7 bases identical to TRBD1. Per the germline V gene, CDR1 is SQVTM and CDR2 is ANQGSEA. The CDR3 spans 14 residues. The DNA for the CDR3 is TGCAGTCTCTCGGACCGGGACAGACAAGAGACCCAGCACTTC. As protein: CSLSDRDRQETQHF.

This clonotype was recorded many times. This chain connects TRBV3-1 to TRBJ2-7; possibly TRBD2 for D (5 bases). The CDR3 covers 17 residues. Germline V gene data show CDR1 as LGHDT and CDR2 as YNNKEL (reference sequence). Deletions cut 4 bases from V and 1 base from J, with 20 bases between. In DNA form, the CDR3 reads TGTGCCAGCAGCCCTAACGTTCGACTATATGATTCCTACGAGCAGTACTTC. Translating it yields CASSPNVRLYDSYEQYF.

The genes are TRBV12-3 or TRBV12-4 and TRBJ1-2; a possible D gene is TRBD1 (6 bases). Trimming removed 4 bases at V and 4 bases at J, with 16 bases between. The CDR3 runs to 15 residues. The CDR3 coding sequence is TGTGCCAGCAGTTCCGGGGGCACACGGTCCTATGGCTACACCTTC. This codes for CASSSGGTRSYGYTF.

The genes are TRBV28 and TRBJ2-1; 9 nucleotides align to TRBD1. V shed 6 bases and J 4 bases; nucleotides not matched to a gene: 10. The CDR3 runs 16 residues. Germline lookup yields CDR1 MDHEN and CDR2 SYDVKM. The CDR3 sequence is CASRRTGAGKYNEQFF. The CDR3 bases are TGTGCCAGCAGGCGGACAGGGGCCGGTAAATACAATGAGCAGTTCTTC. The full variable domain, with the rest looked up from reference TRBV28 and TRBJ2-1, is DVKVTQSSRYLVKRTGEKVFLECVQDMDHENMFWYRQDPGLGLRLIYFSYDVKMKEKGDIPEGYSVSREKKERFSLILESASTNQTSMYLCASRRTGAGKYNEQFFGPGTRLTVL.

To note about this clonotype: This may be a read error, as it is one base from a much larger clone. The rearrangement joins TRBV20-1 to TRBJ2-3, with D perhaps TRBD1 or TRBD2 (5 bases each). The CDR3 is 14 amino acids. Germline CDR1 is DFQATT and CDR2 is SNEGSKA (reference sequence). The CDR3 loop reads CSAKRTRGTDTHYF. CDR3 DNA: TGCAGTGCCAAGAGGACACGGGGCACAGATACGCATTATTTT.

The CDR3 DNA is TGTGCCACCAGTGGGCGGGAGTGGGAGACCCAGTACTTC. This sequence encodes CATSGREWETQYF. The V and J genes are TRBV24-1 and TRBJ2-5, with TRBD2 matching 7 bases. The CDR3 runs to 13 residues. CDR1 and CDR2 from the germline V gene are KGHDR and SFDVKD. Trimming cost V 5 bases and J 5 bases; bases outside gene matches: 4.

This clonotype was observed at least ten times. V and J are TRBV2 and TRBJ1-3; D unclear. Germline V gene sequence: CDR1 SNHLY, CDR2 FYNNEI. This CDR3 spans 16 amino acids. V was pared by 4 bases and J by 0 bases, with 13 bases between. The CDR3 reads CASSGLQDPSGNTIYF. CDR3 sequence (DNA): TGTGCCAGCAGTGGGCTTCAGGATCCCTCTGGAAACACCATATATTTT.

Turning to this clonotype: A read error is possible here, since a much larger clone lies one base away. V is TRBV2 and J is TRBJ2-5, with 13 nucleotides matching TRBD2. The CDR3 runs to 15 residues. CDR1 and CDR2 (germline): SNHLY, FYNNEI. Here the CDR3 DNA reads TGTGCCAACAGTCGGGGACTAGCGGGAACGGAGACCCAGTACTTC. It yields the protein CANSRGLAGTETQYF. Complete variable domain (other parts from reference TRBV2 and TRBJ2-5): EPEVTQTPSHQVTQMGQEVILRCVPISNHLYFYWYRQILGQKVEFLVSFYNNEISEKSEIFDDQFSVERPDGSNFTLKIRSTKLEDSAMYFCANSRGLAGTETQYFGPGTRLLVL.

This clonotype was detected many times. The rearrangement joins TRBV20-1 to TRBJ1-2; D possibly corresponds to TRBD1 (6 bases). CDR1 is DFQATT and CDR2 is SNEGSKA in the germline V gene (reference sequence). The ends were cut back, 2 bases at V and 8 bases at J, with 15 bases in the middle. CDR3 length: 13 residues. In DNA, the CDR3 is TGCAGTGCTAGAAGGGGGGTCAGCCGAGGCTACACCTTC. As protein: CSARRGVSRGYTF.

The sample holds many counts of this clonotype. The DNA for the CDR3 is TGTGCCAGTAGCACTTGGGGACAATCCTACAATGAGCAGTTCTTC. Its translation: CASSTWGQSYNEQFF. The chain is built from TRBV19 and TRBJ2-1; D possibly corresponds to TRBD1 (6 bases). V was pared by 6 bases and J by 1 base, with 13 bases between. Per germline, CDR1 LNHDA and CDR2 SQIVND (reference sequence). The CDR3 is made up of 15 amino acids.

This clonotype was found many times. The chain combines TRBV7-3 with TRBJ1-2; 7 nucleotides agree with TRBD1. V shed 6 bases and J 7 bases; nucleotides not matched to a gene: 8. Germline lookup yields CDR1 SGHTA and CDR2 FQGTGA. The CDR3 is 13 residues long. The CDR3 region has the DNA TGTGCCAGCAGTGTAGGGGGCGTTTTTGGCTACACCTTC. Protein: CASSVGGVFGYTF. Full variable domain (outside the CDR3, taken from reference TRBV7-3 and TRBJ1-2): GAGVSQTPSNKVTEKGKYVELRCDPISGHTALYWYRQSLGQGPEFLIYFQGTGAADDSGLPNDRFFAVRPEGSVSTLKIQRTERGDSAVYLCASSVGGVFGYTFGSGTRLTVV.